These 30 T cell receptor beta chains came from one sample sequenced in a study of T cells of healthy individuals. TCRdb fed the 5' RACE reads into MiXCR, producing one record per CDR3 protein. The sample lists approximately 58,000 distinct CDR3 sequences, about 14% occurring once. The receptors originated from a human donor in good health.

This clonotype has more than one count but fewer than ten. V is TRBV28 and J is TRBJ2-1; TRBD1 agrees at 9 bases. Germline assignment: CDR1 MDHEN and CDR2 SYDVKM. V shed 5 bases and J 7 bases; nucleotides not matched to a gene: 6. The CDR3 is made up of 14 amino acids. CDR3: CASSRQGVRNEQFF. Written as DNA, the CDR3 is TGTGCCAGCAGTCGACAGGGGGTCAGGAATGAGCAGTTCTTC.

This rearrangement joins TRBV7-2 to TRBJ1-1; possibly TRBD1 for D (5 bases). The CDR3 has 13 residues. Germline V gene data show CDR1 as SGHTA and CDR2 as FQGNSA. Trimming shortened V by 1 base and J by 11 bases, and 14 bases separated the two germline ends. In DNA form, the CDR3 reads TGTGCCAGCAGCTTAGGGTTGGGCGGGGACGCTTTCTTT. Residues: CASSLGLGGDAFF.

This clonotype was seen ten or more times. The V and J genes are TRBV6-2 or TRBV6-3 and TRBJ2-7; D call uncertain. CDR1 is MNHEY and CDR2 is SVGEGT in the germline V gene. The CDR3 spans 14 residues. Trimming took 0 bases from V and 2 from J, leaving 8 bases between them. The chain's CDR3 is CASSYSDGTYEQYF. CDR3 in DNA: TGTGCCAGCAGTTACTCGGATGGAACCTACGAGCAGTACTTC.

This clonotype was picked up many times. CDR3 protein: CASSPTGATDTQYF. CDR3 DNA: TGTGCCAGCAGCCCGACAGGGGCCACAGATACGCAGTATTTT. V is TRBV7-9 and J is TRBJ2-3; the match to TRBD1 covers 8 bases. The CDR3 has 14 residues. Germline CDR1 SEHNR, CDR2 FQNEAQ (reference sequence). With 5 bases clipped from V and 2 bases from J, the junction kept 3 bases outside the gene matches.

The chain recombines TRBV7-2 with TRBJ2-2; tentative D call: TRBD2 (6 bases). Germline-derived CDR1 and CDR2 are SGHTA and FQGNSA. The CDR3 sequence is 15 residues long. V was pared by 5 bases and J by 6 bases, with 16 bases between. The CDR3 coding sequence is TGTGCCAGCAGCCCCCAGGGACTCCCTTCCGGGGAGCTGTTTTTT. Its translation is CASSPQGLPSGELFF. Full variable domain (rest looked up from reference TRBV7-2 and TRBJ2-2): GAGVSQSPSNKVTEKGKDVELRCDPISGHTALYWYRQSLGQGLEFLIYFQGNSAPDKSGLPSDRFSAERTGGSVSTLTIQRTQQEDSAVYLCASSPQGLPSGELFFGEGSRLTVL.

The chain has TRBV29-1 and TRBJ1-5; no reliable D call. The CDR3 spans 13 residues. V dropped 7 bases and J dropped 5 bases, with 15 bases sitting between them. CDR1 is SQVTM, CDR2 ANQGSEA, per germline. The DNA of the CDR3 is TGCAGCGCCTACCGCTTTAGGGATCAGCCCCAGCATTTT. Protein: CSAYRFRDQPQHF.

The chain couples TRBV20-1 to TRBJ1-2; 9 bases agree with TRBD1. The CDR3 is 12 amino acids. In germline, CDR1 is DFQATT, CDR2 SNEGSKA (reference sequence). V shed 4 bases, J shed 6 bases, and the junction held 3 bases outside the gene matches. In DNA, the CDR3 is TGCAGTGCTACCGACAGGGGGAATGGCTACACCTTC. Protein sequence: CSATDRGNGYTF.

This clonotype appeared a few times. J is TRBJ1-5 and V is TRBV20-1; D gene uncertain. The CDR3 loop spans 12 amino acids. Germline CDR1 reads DFQATT; CDR2 reads SNEGSKA (reference sequence). With 5 bases removed from V and 3 bases from J, the gap between germline ends came to 8 bases. CDR3 DNA sequence: TGCAGTGCTGCCCGGATCAATCAGCCCCAGCATTTT. Its protein is CSAARINQPQHF.

This clonotype was found many times. This chain joins TRBV20-1 and TRBJ2-1; D is perhaps TRBD1 or TRBD2 (5 bases each). Germline V CDR1 and CDR2: DFQATT, SNEGSKA (reference sequence). Deletions cut 0 bases from V and 9 bases from J, with 15 bases between. The CDR3 sequence is 14 residues long. This chain's CDR3 is CSARDGAGRVEQFF. CDR3 in DNA: TGCAGTGCTAGAGATGGGGCAGGGCGGGTTGAGCAGTTCTTC.

In this sample, this clonotype turned up many times. The chain uses TRBV5-5 and TRBJ2-1, with 8 bases identical to TRBD2. The V and J ends lost 3 bases and 2 bases, in that order; junction bases with no gene match: 1. This CDR3 is built from 14 residues. The germline gives CDR1 SGHKS, CDR2 YYEKEE (reference sequence). CDR3 protein: CASSSTSAYNEQFF. The DNA of the CDR3 is TGTGCCAGCAGCTCGACTAGCGCCTACAATGAGCAGTTCTTC.

This clonotype appeared a few times. The chain has TRBV15 and TRBJ2-7, with 10 bases lining up with TRBD2. The length of the CDR3 is 16 residues. J was trimmed by 3 bases and V by 0 bases; bases with no gene match: 5. Germline lookup yields CDR1 LNHNV and CDR2 YYDKDF (reference sequence). CDR3 sequence: CATSRDIVAGGYEQYF. The CDR3 DNA reads TGTGCCACCAGCAGAGATATTGTAGCGGGGGGCTACGAGCAGTACTTC. The variable domain in full, completed from reference TRBV15 and TRBJ2-7, reads DAMVIQNPRYQVTQFGKPVTLSCSQTLNHNVMYWYQQKSSQAPKLLFHYYDKDFNNEADTPDNFQSRRPNTSFCFLDIRSPGLGDTAMYLCATSRDIVAGGYEQYFGPGTRLTVT.

Of note for this clonotype: A much larger clone lies a single base off, so this may be a read error. The conserved phenylalanine or tryptophan normally closing the CDR3 is absent here, so this likely arose from a read error. The chain recombines TRBV6-5 with TRBJ2-3, with 7 bases lining up with TRBD2. V lost 6 bases, J lost 4 bases, and 13 bases stayed unmatched. Germline lookup yields CDR1 MNHEY and CDR2 SVGAGI. CDR3 length: 16 amino acids. CDR3 region: CASRISPGGVPDTQYS. In nucleotides, the CDR3 is TGTGCCAGCAGGATTTCCCCTGGGGGGGTTCCAGATACGCAGTATTCT.

V usage is TRBV9 and J usage is TRBJ1-6, with D possibly being TRBD1 (6 bases). Germline V CDR1 and CDR2: SGDLS, YYNGEE. The germline V and J ends were trimmed by 3 bases and 5 bases, with 24 bases remaining between them. The CDR3 is 19 residues long. This chain's CDR3 is CASSAARGQLLGDNSPLHF. The DNA for the CDR3 is TGTGCCAGCAGCGCCGCCCGGGGACAACTCCTTGGCGATAATTCACCCCTCCACTTT.

Ten or more counts support this clonotype. The J gene is TRBJ2-4, the V gene TRBV7-9; perhaps TRBD1 as D (6 bases). The CDR3 runs to 19 residues. With 0 bases removed from V and 3 bases from J, the gap between germline ends came to 21 bases. The germline V gene encodes CDR1 SEHNR and CDR2 FQNEAQ (reference sequence). The CDR3 here is CASSLAKSSAGEGKNIQYF. CDR3 sequence (DNA): TGTGCCAGCAGCTTAGCCAAGAGTTCGGCAGGGGAAGGCAAAAACATTCAGTACTTC. Based on the CDR3 plus reference TRBV7-9 and TRBJ2-4, the full variable domain is DTGVSQNPRHKITKRGQNVTFRCDPISEHNRLYWYRQTLGQGPEFLTYFQNEAQLEKSRLLSDRFSAERPKGSFSTLEIQRTEQGDSAMYLCASSLAKSSAGEGKNIQYFGAGTRLSVL.

The rearrangement uses TRBV20-1 and TRBJ2-5; 7 nucleotides line up with TRBD2. Germline V gives CDR1 DFQATT, CDR2 SNEGSKA (reference sequence). V was clipped by 3 bases and J by 5 bases; unmatched bases: 21. The CDR3 contains 18 residues. DNA for the CDR3: TGCAGTGCTAGTAGGAGGGCGGGAGCCCTAAAACAATTGGAGACCCAGTACTTC. It yields the protein CSASRRAGALKQLETQYF.

This clonotype was counted at least ten times. V gene TRBV29-1 combines with J gene TRBJ2-7; D gene unclear. The V gene's germline CDR1 is SQVTM and CDR2 ANQGSEA. The CDR3 sequence is 13 residues long. V was shortened by 5 bases and J by 6 bases, with 17 bases between the two germline ends. CDR3 protein: CSVRRSTQSEQYF. CDR3 DNA: TGCAGCGTTCGCCGGTCCACTCAATCCGAGCAGTACTTC.

The table lists this clonotype with a few counts. The chain is built from TRBV20-1 and TRBJ2-1, with 7 bases identical to TRBD2. The CDR3 is 15 amino acids. Germline CDR1 is DFQATT and CDR2 is SNEGSKA (reference sequence). The V segment lost 3 bases and the J segment 9 bases; nucleotides outside the gene matches: 14. DNA for the CDR3: TGCAGTGCTAGTGGGTCCTTGGCGGGAGTGGTTGAGCAGTTCTTC. Translation: CSASGSLAGVVEQFF.

With regard to this clonotype: Mismatch with germline at one junction end may stem from a read error. V usage is TRBV4-1 and J usage is TRBJ2-5; D is possibly TRBD1 or TRBD2 (5 bases each). Germline CDR1 MGHRA, CDR2 YSYEKL. The CDR3 runs 14 residues. This CDR3 is CASSQPGDPSRLNF. The CDR3 DNA reads as TGCGCCAGCAGCCAACCCGGGGACCCCTCCAGGTTGAACTTC.

Ten or more counts support this clonotype. The chain couples TRBV7-6 to TRBJ1-5; D is uncertain. The CDR3 contains 15 residues. With 5 bases removed from V and 7 bases from J, the gap between germline ends came to 18 bases. Per germline, CDR1 SGHVS and CDR2 FNYEAQ. The CDR3 is CASSVRGGFGQPQHF. CDR3 DNA sequence: TGTGCCAGCAGCGTCAGAGGCGGGTTTGGCCAGCCCCAGCATTTT.

This clonotype has a count of ten or more. The chain is built from TRBV2 and TRBJ2-3; 11 bases map to TRBD2. Germline assignment: CDR1 SNHLY and CDR2 FYNNEI. CDR3 length equals 22 residues. The junction had 25 bases not matched to a gene; V was cut back by 4 bases and J by 4 bases. The CDR3 bases are TGTGCCAGCAGTGTACGGGCGGGGGCTCGGACTAGCGGGTCCCGGCCCTCAGATACGCAGTATTTT. Protein product: CASSVRAGARTSGSRPSDTQYF.

For this clonotype: The DNA is omitted, as the CDR3 cannot be located on it reliably, and the CDR3 follows TCRdb's listing. The chain has TRBV21-1 and TRBJ2-4; the table's D call of TRBD1 was not tested on the DNA. TRBV21-1 is flagged as a pseudogene. The CDR3 is 16 amino acids long, termini counted. CDR3: CASSSWGDGTKNIQYF.

This clonotype showed up just a few times. The chain joins TRBV7-6 to TRBJ2-3; 11 bases are a match to TRBD1. Germline V gene sequence: CDR1 SGHVS, CDR2 FNYEAQ. V shed 0 bases and J 4 bases; nucleotides not matched to a gene: 3. The CDR3 contains 16 residues. The CDR3 reads CASSLALGQGADTQYF. The DNA for the CDR3 is TGTGCCAGCAGCTTAGCGTTGGGACAGGGGGCAGATACGCAGTATTTT.

This clonotype was observed a few times. V is TRBV5-1 and J is TRBJ1-3; D is unresolved. The CDR3 has 15 residues. Germline CDR1 is SGHRS and CDR2 is YFSETQ. Deletions cut 0 bases from V and 4 bases from J, with 11 bases between. The CDR3 DNA sequence: TGCGCCAGCAGCTTGGGCCGGGAGGAGGGAAACACCATATATTTT. Translation: CASSLGREEGNTIYF. Full variable domain (outside the CDR3, taken from reference TRBV5-1 and TRBJ1-3): KAGVTQTPRYLIKTRGQQVTLSCSPISGHRSVSWYQQTPGQGLQFLFEYFSETQRNKGNFPGRFSGRQFSNSRSEMNVSTLELGDSALYLCASSLGREEGNTIYFGEGSWLTVV.

Many counts were recorded for this clonotype. The chain carries TRBV5-1 and TRBJ2-4; possible D gene TRBD2, 6 bases. Trimming took 4 bases from V and 8 from J, leaving 13 bases between them. This CDR3 comprises 13 residues. In germline, CDR1 is SGHRS, CDR2 YFSETQ. CDR3 amino acids: CASSRAGGDIQYF. DNA for the CDR3: TGCGCCAGCAGCCGGGCCGGGGGAGACATTCAGTACTTC.

A few counts support this clonotype. This CDR3 reads CASSRASETQYF. DNA of the CDR3: TGTGCCAGCAGTCGCGCCTCGGAGACCCAGTACTTC. V usage is TRBV7-2 and J usage is TRBJ2-5; D is undetermined. Trimming stripped 6 bases from V and 5 bases from J, with 10 bases between. Germline CDR1 reads SGHTA; CDR2 reads FQGNSA. This CDR3 spans 12 amino acids.

The chain employs TRBV5-1 and TRBJ2-7, with a tentative D call TRBD2 (5 bases). Per germline, CDR1 SGHRS and CDR2 YFSETQ. Trimming cost V 7 bases and J 2 bases, with 13 bases left between them. The CDR3 loop spans 13 amino acids. CDR3 coding DNA: TGCGCCAGCGGAAGGGAGAGCACCTACGAGCAGTACTTC. This sequence encodes CASGRESTYEQYF.

Only a few counts were recorded for this clonotype. The chain links TRBV20-1 to TRBJ2-1; 11 bases are a match to TRBD1. Germline V lookup: CDR1 DFQATT, CDR2 SNEGSKA (reference sequence). The length of the CDR3 is 15 residues. With V trimmed by 3 bases and J by 4 bases, 5 bases remained unmatched. CDR3 in amino acids: CSASYGQGAYNEQFF. As DNA, the CDR3 is TGCAGTGCTAGCTACGGACAGGGGGCTTACAATGAGCAGTTCTTC.

Many counts were recorded for this clonotype. The chain uses TRBV19 and TRBJ1-5; 7 bases align to TRBD1. Germline V CDR1 and CDR2: LNHDA, SQIVND (reference sequence). The CDR3 spans 15 residues. V dropped 7 bases and J dropped 1; count of bases not matched to a gene: 7. CDR3 amino acids: CASKRDRASNQPQHF. Written as DNA, the CDR3 is TGTGCCAGTAAGAGGGACAGAGCCAGCAATCAGCCCCAGCATTTT.

The chain combines TRBV13 with TRBJ1-2, with D perhaps matching TRBD1 (6 bases). V was pared by 4 bases and J by 9 bases, with 12 bases between. CDR3 length equals 12 residues. In germline, CDR1 is PRHDT, CDR2 FYEKMQ (reference sequence). CDR3 coding DNA: TGTGCCAGCAGCTCACCAGGGGAACGCTACACCTTC. It yields the protein CASSSPGERYTF.

The chain links TRBV3-1 to TRBJ1-1; 8 bases align to TRBD1. Losses at the gene ends were 1 base for V and 3 bases for J; bases not matched to a gene: 4. Germline V gives CDR1 LGHDT, CDR2 YNNKEL (reference sequence). This CDR3 is 15 amino acids long. The CDR3 reads CASSQGQGFDTEAFF. The DNA for the CDR3 is TGTGCCAGCAGCCAAGGACAGGGGTTCGACACTGAAGCTTTCTTT. The variable domain in full, with the rest retrieved from reference TRBV3-1 and TRBJ1-1, is DTAVSQTPKYLVTQMGNDKSIKCEQNLGHDTMYWYKQDSKKFLKIMFSYNNKELIINETVPNRFSPKSPDKAHLNLHINSLELGDSAVYFCASSQGQGFDTEAFFGQGTRLTVV.